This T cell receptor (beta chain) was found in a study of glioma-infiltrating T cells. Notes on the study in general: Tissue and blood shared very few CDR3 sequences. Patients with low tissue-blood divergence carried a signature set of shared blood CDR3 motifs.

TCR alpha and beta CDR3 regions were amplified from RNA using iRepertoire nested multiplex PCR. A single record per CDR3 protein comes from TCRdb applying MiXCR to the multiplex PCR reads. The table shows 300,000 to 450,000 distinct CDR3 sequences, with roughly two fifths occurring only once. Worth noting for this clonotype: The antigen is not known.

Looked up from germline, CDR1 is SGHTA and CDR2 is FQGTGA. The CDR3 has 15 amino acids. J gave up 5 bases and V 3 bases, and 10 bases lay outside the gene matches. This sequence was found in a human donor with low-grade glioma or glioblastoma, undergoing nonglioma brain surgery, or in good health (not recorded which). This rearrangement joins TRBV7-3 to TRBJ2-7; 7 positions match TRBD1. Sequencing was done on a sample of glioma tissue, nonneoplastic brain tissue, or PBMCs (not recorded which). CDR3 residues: CASSLLPGTDHEQYF. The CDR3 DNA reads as TGTGCCAGCAGCTTGTTGCCCGGGACAGACCACGAGCAGTACTTC. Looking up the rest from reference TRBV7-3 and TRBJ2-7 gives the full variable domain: GAGVSQTPSNKVTEKGKYVELRCDPISGHTALYWYRQSLGQGPEFLIYFQGTGAADDSGLPNDRFFAVRPEGSVSTLKIQRTERGDSAVYLCASSLLPGTDHEQYFGPGTRLTVT.